The 21 T cell receptor beta chains below all came from one sample that was sequenced in a study of blood T cell repertoires in COVID-19. Sequencing was performed with immunoSEQ multiplex PCR; in TCRdb, only in-frame clones are kept and a portion is missing. The profile shows some 210,000 clones, around 86% of them singletons. The specimen sequenced was PBMCs or T cells enriched from blood (not recorded which). Source of these receptors: a woman in her 50s with acute COVID-19.

This clone occurred a few times. This chain joins TRBV11-3 and TRBJ2-2; D may be TRBD1 (6 bases). CDR1 and CDR2 (germline): SGHNT, YENEEA. This CDR3 is built from 15 residues. V dropped 5 bases and J dropped 6 bases, with 16 bases sitting between them. The CDR3 nucleotides read TGTGCCAGCAGCGCGCTAACAGGGTCGGCCGGGGAGCTGTTTTTT. It yields the protein CASSALTGSAGELFF.

The chain has TRBV4-3 and TRBJ1-6; D unclear. The germline gives CDR1 LGHNA, CDR2 YSLEER. The CDR3 covers 13 residues. The V end was cut by 1 base, the J end by 7 bases, with 5 bases between. This chain's CDR3 is CASSQGGNSPLHF. The CDR3 region has the DNA TGCGCCAGCAGCCAAGGAGGGAATTCACCCCTCCACTTT.

The chain employs TRBV5-8 and TRBJ1-5; TRBD1 might be the D (5 bases). Trimming took 7 bases from V and 2 from J, leaving 16 bases between them. The CDR3 spans 15 residues. The germline V gene encodes CDR1 SGHTS and CDR2 YDEGEE. CDR3 sequence: CASGYTGGGNQPQHF. The CDR3 nucleotides are TGTGCCAGCGGGTATACAGGTGGCGGCAATCAGCCCCAGCATTTT. The entire variable domain, with the rest obtained from reference TRBV5-8 and TRBJ1-5, is as follows: EAGVTQSPTHLIKTRGQQATLRCSPISGHTSVYWYQQALGLGLQFLLWYDEGEERNRGNFPPRFSGRQFPNYSSELNVNALELEDSALYLCASGYTGGGNQPQHFGDGTRLSIL.

This clone was observed a few times. The chain employs TRBV12-3 or TRBV12-4 and TRBJ2-5; TRBD2 matches at 8 bases. CDR3 length equals 13 residues. V shed 6 bases and J 7 bases; nucleotides not matched to a gene: 7. CDR3 in amino acids: CASSNGGVGTQYF. The CDR3 coding sequence is TGTGCCAGCAGCAACGGGGGGGTTGGGACCCAGTACTTC.

The count of this clone is one. This chain connects TRBV6-5 to TRBJ1-5; TRBD1 matches at 8 bases. CDR3 length equals 15 residues. V was clipped by 5 bases and J by 4 bases; unmatched bases: 7. The V gene's germline CDR1 is MNHEY and CDR2 SVGAGI. The CDR3: CASSPIGTGNQPQHF. DNA for the CDR3: TGTGCCAGCAGTCCCATTGGGACAGGAAATCAGCCCCAGCATTTT.

This chain joins TRBV9 and TRBJ2-2; D gene uncertain. Trimming took 0 bases from V and 7 from J, leaving 7 bases between them. The length of the CDR3 is 13 residues. Germline V CDR1 and CDR2: SGDLS, YYNGEE. The CDR3 loop reads CASSVVHGGELFF. The CDR3 nucleotides are TGTGCCAGCAGCGTAGTTCACGGCGGGGAGCTGTTTTTT.

V and J are TRBV11-2 and TRBJ2-3; 10 nucleotides line up with TRBD2. Losses at the gene ends were 3 bases for V and 3 bases for J; bases not matched to a gene: 0. Germline V CDR1 and CDR2: SGHAT, FQNNGV. CDR3 size: 14 residues. CDR3 protein: CASSLGLATDTQYF. CDR3 DNA: TGTGCCAGCAGCTTGGGACTAGCGACAGATACGCAGTATTTT.

The rearrangement links TRBV6-5 to TRBJ2-2, with 7 bases that match TRBD2. Germline V gene sequence: CDR1 MNHEY, CDR2 SVGAGI. The CDR3 extends over 15 amino acids. With V trimmed by 4 bases and J by 4 bases, 6 bases remained unmatched. Written as DNA, the CDR3 is TGTGCCAGCAGTTCCTCGCGGGAGATCACCGGGGAGCTGTTTTTT. This translates into CASSSSREITGELFF.

The chain links TRBV19 to TRBJ2-1; 10 bases align to TRBD1. V shed 5 bases and J 13 bases; nucleotides not matched to a gene: 5. Germline-derived CDR1 and CDR2 are LNHDA and SQIVND (reference sequence). The CDR3 covers 12 residues. The CDR3 nucleotides read TGTGCCAGTAGTGTCCGGGACAGGGGACAGTTCTTC. This sequence encodes CASSVRDRGQFF.

The chain carries TRBV5-1 and TRBJ2-2; a possible D gene is TRBD2 (6 bases). Germline values: CDR1 SGHRS, CDR2 YFSETQ. Trimming left V 2 bases short and J 4 bases short, with 12 bases between. CDR3 length equals 15 residues. Written as DNA, the CDR3 is TGCGCCAGCAGCTTCCTGGAGGGACGCACCGGGGAGCTGTTTTTT. Its translation is CASSFLEGRTGELFF.

This clone was recorded a few times. The chain is built from TRBV19 and TRBJ1-2, with TRBD1 matching over 11 bases. This CDR3 spans 13 amino acids. CDR1 LNHDA and CDR2 SQIVND come from the germline V gene (reference sequence). V lost 4 bases to trimming and J lost 7 bases; unmatched junction nucleotides: 2. CDR3 DNA: TGTGCCAGTAGTACTGGGACAGGGGGTGGCTACACCTTC. Protein: CASSTGTGGGYTF. The whole variable domain, remainder taken from reference TRBV19 and TRBJ1-2, is DGGITQSPKYLFRKEGQNVTLSCEQNLNHDAMYWYRQDPGQGLRLIYYSQIVNDFQKGDIAEGYSVSREKKESFPLTVTSAQKNPTAFYLCASSTGTGGGYTFGSGTRLTVV.

This clone came up a few times. The chain carries TRBV28 and TRBJ2-2; D remains ambiguous. CDR1 and CDR2 from the germline V gene are MDHEN and SYDVKM. The CDR3 contains 14 residues. Trimming cost V 5 bases and J 8 bases, with 15 bases left between them. The CDR3 nucleotides are TGTGCCAGCAGTCCCCAGACTCTGGCTGGGGAGCTGTTTTTT. Protein sequence: CASSPQTLAGELFF. Full variable domain (missing parts from reference TRBV28 and TRBJ2-2): DVKVTQSSRYLVKRTGEKVFLECVQDMDHENMFWYRQDPGLGLRLIYFSYDVKMKEKGDIPEGYSVSREKKERFSLILESASTNQTSMYLCASSPQTLAGELFFGEGSRLTVL.

This chain connects TRBV3-1 (or the pseudogene TRBV3-2) to TRBJ1-4; possibly TRBD1 for D (6 bases). Trimming took off 4 bases at V and 8 bases at J, with 11 bases between the two ends. Per germline, CDR1 LGHDT and CDR2 YNNKEL (reference sequence). The CDR3 runs to 13 residues. CDR3 bases: TGTGCCAGCAGCCCCCGGACAGCCGAAAAACTGTTTTTT. Protein product: CASSPRTAEKLFF.

V usage is TRBV19 and J usage is TRBJ2-3, with TRBD1 as a possible D gene (5 bases). CDR1 is LNHDA and CDR2 is SQIVND in the germline V gene (reference sequence). The CDR3 sequence is 14 residues long. V was trimmed by 6 bases and J by 2 bases, leaving 12 bases between them. CDR3 in amino acids: CASSRWGNTDTQYF. The CDR3 nucleotides are TGTGCCAGTAGCCGTTGGGGCAACACAGATACGCAGTATTTT.

The rearrangement links TRBV11-2 to TRBJ2-1, with 10 nucleotides matching TRBD2. With 5 bases clipped from V and 9 bases from J, the junction kept 10 bases outside the gene matches. From germline, CDR1 is SGHAT and CDR2 FQNNGV. CDR3 length equals 15 residues. The CDR3 bases are TGTGCCAGCAGCCTTAGCGGGGGGCTTGGGGGTGAGCAGTTCTTC. This codes for CASSLSGGLGGEQFF.

This clone was detected ten times or more. This chain uses TRBV28 with TRBJ2-7; 12 positions agree with TRBD2. CDR3 length equals 17 residues. With 1 base clipped from V and 7 bases from J, the junction kept 11 bases outside the gene matches. CDR1 is MDHEN and CDR2 is SYDVKM in the germline V gene. The CDR3 DNA follows: TGTGCCAGCAGTTTATTTGACCTAGCGGGAGGGCCGGGGGAGCAGTACTTC. Translated, it gives CASSLFDLAGGPGEQYF.

The CDR3 DNA reads as TGTGCCTGGGCCCTTTGGCAGGGGTACGACAATGAGCAGTTCTTC. It yields the protein CAWALWQGYDNEQFF. The chain recombines TRBV30 with TRBJ2-1, with D possibly being TRBD1 (6 bases). V lost 5 bases and J lost 5, with 19 bases in between. Germline assignment: CDR1 GTSNPN and CDR2 SVGIG (reference sequence). This CDR3 contains 15 residues.

This sequence joins TRBV5-1 and TRBJ2-3; 14 bases are a match to TRBD2. V gave up 3 bases and J gave up 5 bases; unmatched junction bases: 11. Per the germline V gene, CDR1 is SGHRS and CDR2 is YFSETQ. The CDR3 contains 18 residues. The CDR3 nucleotides are TGCGCCAGCAGCTCCGGGGCCCCGGGACTAGCGGGAGAAGATACGCAGTATTTT. Translation gives CASSSGAPGLAGEDTQYF. Looking up the rest from reference TRBV5-1 and TRBJ2-3 gives the full variable domain: KAGVTQTPRYLIKTRGQQVTLSCSPISGHRSVSWYQQTPGQGLQFLFEYFSETQRNKGNFPGRFSGRQFSNSRSEMNVSTLELGDSALYLCASSSGAPGLAGEDTQYFGPGTRLTVL.

The CDR3 DNA reads as TGTGCCAGCAGTTTAAGGGGAAGGGAAAAACTGTTTTTT. This gives the protein CASSLRGREKLFF. The chain couples TRBV28 to TRBJ1-4; D is possibly TRBD1 (5 bases). Trimming took off 2 bases at V and 8 bases at J, with 9 bases between the two ends. CDR3 length: 13 amino acids. Germline lookup yields CDR1 MDHEN and CDR2 SYDVKM.

The genes are TRBV11-2 and TRBJ2-1; the match to TRBD2 covers 8 bases. J gave up 9 bases and V 4 bases, and 8 bases lay outside the gene matches. This CDR3 has 14 residues. Germline loops: CDR1 SGHAT, CDR2 FQNNGV. The DNA of the CDR3 is TGTGCCAGCAGCTCCCCGGGGGGGCAGGTTGAGCAGTTCTTC. It yields the protein CASSSPGGQVEQFF. Variable domain in full (rest from reference TRBV11-2 and TRBJ2-1): EAGVAQSPRYKIIEKRQSVAFWCNPISGHATLYWYQQILGQGPKLLIQFQNNGVVDDSQLPKDRFSAERLKGVDSTLKIQPAKLEDSAVYLCASSSPGGQVEQFFGPGTRLTVL.

The gene calls are TRBV20-1 and TRBJ2-1; 8 bases agree with TRBD2. The germline V gene has CDR1 DFQATT and CDR2 SNEGSKA (reference sequence). Trimming at V came to 4 bases and at J to 12 bases, leaving 5 bases not matched to a gene. CDR3 size: 11 residues. CDR3 nucleotides: TGCAGTGCTAACCGGGGGGGGGCGCAGTTCTTC. Its translation: CSANRGGAQFF.